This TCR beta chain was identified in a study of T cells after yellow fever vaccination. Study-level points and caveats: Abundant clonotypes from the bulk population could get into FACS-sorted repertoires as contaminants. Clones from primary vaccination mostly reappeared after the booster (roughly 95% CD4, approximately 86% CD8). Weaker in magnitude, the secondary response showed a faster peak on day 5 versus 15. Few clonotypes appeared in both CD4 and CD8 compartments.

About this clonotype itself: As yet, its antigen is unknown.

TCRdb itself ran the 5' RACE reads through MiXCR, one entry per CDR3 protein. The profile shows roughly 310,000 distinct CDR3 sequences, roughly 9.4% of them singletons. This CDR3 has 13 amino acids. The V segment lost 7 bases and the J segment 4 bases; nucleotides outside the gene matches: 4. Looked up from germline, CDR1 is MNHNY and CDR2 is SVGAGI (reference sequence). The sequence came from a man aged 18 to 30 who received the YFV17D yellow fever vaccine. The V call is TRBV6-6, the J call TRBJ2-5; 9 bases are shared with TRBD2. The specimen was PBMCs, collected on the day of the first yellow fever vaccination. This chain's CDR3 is CASTGLARETQYF. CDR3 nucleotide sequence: TGTGCCAGCACCGGACTAGCGCGAGAGACCCAGTACTTC.